This T cell receptor (beta chain) was observed in a study of control samples from healthy donors and cancer patients. The CDR3 contains 15 residues. CDR1 and CDR2 (germline): LNHDA, SQIVND (reference sequence). With 0 bases removed from V and 1 base from J, the gap between germline ends came to 9 bases. This clone was recorded a few times. Assay used: immunoSEQ multiplex PCR; TCRdb lists only in-frame clones, some missing. The table records about 130,000 clones, about 95% of them present only once. The chain employs TRBV19 and TRBJ1-1, with D unresolved. This sequence was found in a man aged 25-45 years in good health. What was sequenced was blood. The DNA of the CDR3 is TGTGCCAGTAGTATAGATCCGTCGGGGAACACTGAAGCTTTCTTT. It codes for CASSIDPSGNTEAFF.